A selection of T cell receptor beta chains follows, all from one sample in a study of persistence of HIV-infected CD4 T cells. No antigens are known for them. The table came from immunoSEQ multiplex PCR; TCRdb's copy has only in-frame clones and leaves some out. This sample has 30,000 to 35,000 clones, with about four fifths found just once. The material was CD4+ T cells sorted from PBMCs after roughly 19-hour stimulation, obtained from a patient who received antiretroviral therapy. The receptors derive from an adult man with HIV who was CMV-seropositive. Each CDR3 is given with its conserved first and last residue. Fields, in order: clone size, D gene, J gene, V gene, CDR3 DNA, CDR3 protein. The D gene is left open where the match is weak. Not every row has a clone size; where given, it reads once, few, many or a size class.

clone size: -
D gene: -
J gene: TRBJ2-5
V gene: TRBV27
CDR3 DNA: TGTGCCACCTCAGTATTGGGCCAAGAGACCCAGTACTTC
CDR3 protein: CATSVLGQETQYF

clone size: few
D gene: TRBD1
J gene: TRBJ1-1
V gene: TRBV18
CDR3 DNA: TGTGCCAGCTCACCGACAGGGTTTTTGAACACTGAAGCTTTCTTT
CDR3 protein: CASSPTGFLNTEAFF

clone size: -
D gene: -
J gene: TRBJ2-4
V gene: TRBV29-1
CDR3 DNA: TGCAGCGTTAGTATGGGGGAGTTAGCCAAAAACATTCAGTACTTC
CDR3 protein: CSVSMGELAKNIQYF

clone size: -
D gene: -
J gene: TRBJ1-5
V gene: TRBV10-1
CDR3 DNA: TGCGCCAGCAGTGAGAGTTCTTTCGATCAGCCCCAGCATTTT
CDR3 protein: CASSESSFDQPQHF

clone size: -
D gene: -
J gene: TRBJ2-7
V gene: TRBV6-5
CDR3 DNA: TGTGCCAGCCGAGCTGCTTGGGCAAGCTCCTACGAGCAGTACTTC
CDR3 protein: CASRAAWASSYEQYF

clone size: -
D gene: -
J gene: TRBJ1-5
V gene: TRBV5-1
CDR3 DNA: TGCGCCAGCAGCTTGGCGGGGAATCAGCCCCAGCATTTT
CDR3 protein: CASSLAGNQPQHF

clone size: once
D gene: -
J gene: TRBJ2-5
V gene: TRBV10-1
CDR3 DNA: TGCGCCAGCAGTGAGTCGCCTATCCTAATGGAGACCCAGTACTTC
CDR3 protein: CASSESPILMETQYF

clone size: -
D gene: -
J gene: TRBJ2-5
V gene: TRBV18
CDR3 DNA: TGTGCCAGCTCACCAAGGCCCAGGGAAGAGACCCAGTACTTC
CDR3 protein: CASSPRPREETQYF

clone size: -
D gene: -
J gene: TRBJ1-1
V gene: TRBV7-8
CDR3 DNA: TGTGCCAGCAGCTCCGGGACAAAATTCGGAAAAGCTTTCTTT
CDR3 protein: CASSSGTKFGKAFF

clone size: once
D gene: -
J gene: TRBJ2-3
V gene: TRBV7-9
CDR3 DNA: TGTGCCAGCAGCGCCATAGGAAGCAAGACAGATACGCAGTATTTT
CDR3 protein: CASSAIGSKTDTQYF

clone size: -
D gene: -
J gene: TRBJ2-2
V gene: TRBV2
CDR3 DNA: TGTGCCAGCAGTGAAACATTTCGCAGACAGCCGTCAGCCTGGTACACCGGGGAGCTGTTTTTT
CDR3 protein: CASSETFRRQPSAWYTGELFF

clone size: -
D gene: TRBD1
J gene: TRBJ1-2
V gene: TRBV6-2/TRBV6-3
CDR3 DNA: TGTGCCAGCAGTTCCCCCGACAGGGGGCTTTTCTATGGCTACACCTTC
CDR3 protein: CASSSPDRGLFYGYTF

clone size: -
D gene: TRBD1
J gene: TRBJ2-7
V gene: TRBV5-8
CDR3 DNA: TGTGCCAGCAGCTTACCAACAGGGGGCTCCTACGAGCAGTACTTC
CDR3 protein: CASSLPTGGSYEQYF

clone size: -
D gene: TRBD1
J gene: TRBJ1-1
V gene: TRBV11-2
CDR3 DNA: TGTGCCAGCAGCGTGGTAACAGGGGGCTACATCACCGGGGACACTGAAGCTTTCTTT
CDR3 protein: CASSVVTGGYITGDTEAFF

clone size: once
D gene: -
J gene: TRBJ1-1
V gene: TRBV11-1
CDR3 DNA: TGTGCCAGCAGCTTAGCAATACAGGGGAACACTGAAGCTTTCTTT
CDR3 protein: CASSLAIQGNTEAFF

clone size: once
D gene: -
J gene: TRBJ2-2
V gene: TRBV5-1
CDR3 DNA: TGCGCCAGCACCCCCTCTGGGGGCGGCACCGGGGAGCTGTTTTTT
CDR3 protein: CASTPSGGGTGELFF

clone size: -
D gene: -
J gene: TRBJ1-4
V gene: TRBV7-9
CDR3 DNA: TGTGCCAGCACTGGTTCCTTTATTAATGAAAAACTGTTTTTT
CDR3 protein: CASTGSFINEKLFF

clone size: -
D gene: TRBD1
J gene: TRBJ2-7
V gene: TRBV27
CDR3 DNA: TGTGCCAGCAGTTTAGACCCAGGGGGCTCCTACGAGCAGTACTTC
CDR3 protein: CASSLDPGGSYEQYF

clone size: -
D gene: -
J gene: TRBJ1-6
V gene: TRBV27
CDR3 DNA: TGTGCCAGCAGTTTAAGGACAGCTACGTTACCCCTCCACTTT
CDR3 protein: CASSLRTATLPLHF

clone size: once
D gene: -
J gene: TRBJ2-5
V gene: TRBV29-1
CDR3 DNA: TGCAGCGTTATGGGTAACCAAGAGACCCAGTACTTC
CDR3 protein: CSVMGNQETQYF

clone size: -
D gene: -
J gene: TRBJ2-4
V gene: TRBV10-3
CDR3 DNA: TGTGCCATCAGTGGGGAGACAGTCAAAAACATTCAGTACTTC
CDR3 protein: CAISGETVKNIQYF

clone size: -
D gene: -
J gene: TRBJ2-1
V gene: TRBV6-5
CDR3 DNA: TGTGCCAGCAGTCCCGGGGTAGCGGCCTACAATGAGCAGTTCTTC
CDR3 protein: CASSPGVAAYNEQFF